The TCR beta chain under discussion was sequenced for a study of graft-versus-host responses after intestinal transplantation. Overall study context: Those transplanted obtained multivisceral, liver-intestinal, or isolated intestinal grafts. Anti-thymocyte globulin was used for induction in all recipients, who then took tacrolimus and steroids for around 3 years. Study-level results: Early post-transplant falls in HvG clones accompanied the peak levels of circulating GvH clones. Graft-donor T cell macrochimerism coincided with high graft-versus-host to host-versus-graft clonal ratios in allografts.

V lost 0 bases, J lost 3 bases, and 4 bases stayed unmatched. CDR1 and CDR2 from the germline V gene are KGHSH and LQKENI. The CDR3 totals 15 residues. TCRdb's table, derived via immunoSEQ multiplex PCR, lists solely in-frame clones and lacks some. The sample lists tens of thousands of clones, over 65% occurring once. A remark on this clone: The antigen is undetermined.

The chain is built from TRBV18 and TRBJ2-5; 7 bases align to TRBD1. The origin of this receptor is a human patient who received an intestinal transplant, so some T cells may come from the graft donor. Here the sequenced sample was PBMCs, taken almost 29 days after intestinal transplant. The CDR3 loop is CASSPPGQIKETQYF. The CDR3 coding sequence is TGTGCCAGCTCACCACCGGGACAGATAAAAGAGACCCAGTACTTC.